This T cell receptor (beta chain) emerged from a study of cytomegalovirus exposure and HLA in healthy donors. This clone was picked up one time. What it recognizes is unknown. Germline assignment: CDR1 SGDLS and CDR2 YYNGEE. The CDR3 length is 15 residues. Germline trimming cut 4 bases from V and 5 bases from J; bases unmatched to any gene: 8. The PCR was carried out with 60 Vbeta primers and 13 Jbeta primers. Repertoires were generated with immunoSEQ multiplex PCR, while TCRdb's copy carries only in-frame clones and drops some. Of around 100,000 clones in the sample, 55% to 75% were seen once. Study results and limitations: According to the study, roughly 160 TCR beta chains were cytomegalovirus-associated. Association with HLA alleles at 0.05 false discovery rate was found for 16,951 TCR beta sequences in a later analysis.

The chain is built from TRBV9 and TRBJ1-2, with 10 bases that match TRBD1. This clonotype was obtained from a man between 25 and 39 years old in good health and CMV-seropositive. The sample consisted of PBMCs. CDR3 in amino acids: CASSPRLGQGYGYTF. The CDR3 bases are TGTGCCAGCAGCCCCCGGCTGGGACAGGGGTATGGCTACACCTTC.